This TCR beta chain was obtained from a study of human T cells and chemical hapten exposure. Study details: Patients, a majority of them female, were diagnosed with alopecia areata, totalis or universalis. Study-level findings and limits: Expanded TCRs clustered into significantly more large CDR3 similarity groups than controls, the analysis revealed.

TCRdb used MiXCR to reprocess the RACE reads, holding one entry per CDR3 protein. The sample has about 82,000 distinct CDR3 sequences, 8% to 13% seen once; the top ten hold 4.5% to 5%. Notes on this clonotype: Its target is unknown.

The sample's time point: patch test 2, 6 weeks after DPC sensitization. Treatment noted: therapeutic diphenylcyclopropenone sensitization with weekly scalp DPC. The drawing of blood occurred before each patch test was applied. Unfractionated whole blood was the source of the extracted total RNA. Germline values: CDR1 ENHRY, CDR2 SYGVKD. The CDR3 is 12 residues long. V gave up 0 bases and J gave up 6 bases, with 3 bases separating them. The input for sequencing was whole blood, taken in connection with sensitization to the hapten diphenylcyclopropenone (DPC). The J gene is TRBJ2-1, the V gene TRBV10-3; D gene uncertain. The TCR originated in a woman aged 50 to 60 with alopecia areata. Some clones in this sample may be carry-over from other donors' samples. The CDR3 DNA reads as TGTGCCATCAGTGAGTCAAGCAATGAGCAGTTCTTC. This translates into CAISESSNEQFF.